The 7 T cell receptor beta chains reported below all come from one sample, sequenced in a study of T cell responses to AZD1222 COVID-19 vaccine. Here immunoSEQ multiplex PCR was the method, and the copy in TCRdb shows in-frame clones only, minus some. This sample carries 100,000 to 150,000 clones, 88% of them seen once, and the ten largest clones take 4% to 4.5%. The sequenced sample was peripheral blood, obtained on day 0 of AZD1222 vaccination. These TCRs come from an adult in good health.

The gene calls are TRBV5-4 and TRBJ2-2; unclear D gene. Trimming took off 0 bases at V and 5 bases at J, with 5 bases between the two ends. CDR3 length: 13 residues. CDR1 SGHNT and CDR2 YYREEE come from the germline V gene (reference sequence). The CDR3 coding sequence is TGTGCCAGCAGCTTGGAGAGGACCGGGGAGCTGTTTTTT. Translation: CASSLERTGELFF. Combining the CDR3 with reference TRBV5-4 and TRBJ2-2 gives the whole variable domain ETGVTQSPTHLIKTRGQQVTLRCSSQSGHNTVSWYQQALGQGPQFIFQYYREEENGRGNFPPRFSGLQFPNYSSELNVNALELDDSALYLCASSLERTGELFFGEGSRLTVL.

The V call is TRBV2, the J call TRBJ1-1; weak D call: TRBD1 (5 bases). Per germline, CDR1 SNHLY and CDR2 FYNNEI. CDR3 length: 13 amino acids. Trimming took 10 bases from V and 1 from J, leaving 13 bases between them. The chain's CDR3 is CATQRGENTEAFF. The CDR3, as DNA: TGTGCCACCCAGCGGGGGGAGAACACTGAAGCTTTCTTT.

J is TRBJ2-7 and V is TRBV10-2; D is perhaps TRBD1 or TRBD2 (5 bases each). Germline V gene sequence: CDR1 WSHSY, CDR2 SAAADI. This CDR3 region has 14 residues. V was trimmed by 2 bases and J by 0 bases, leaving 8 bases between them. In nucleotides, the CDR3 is TGCGCCAGCAGTGAGCCAGGGACCTCCTACGAGCAGTACTTC. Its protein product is CASSEPGTSYEQYF.

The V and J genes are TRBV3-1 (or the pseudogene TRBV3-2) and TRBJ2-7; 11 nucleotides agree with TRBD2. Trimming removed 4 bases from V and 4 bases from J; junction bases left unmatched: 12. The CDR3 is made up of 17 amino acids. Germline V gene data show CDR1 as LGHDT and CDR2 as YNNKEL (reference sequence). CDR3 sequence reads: CASSPLEGTSGSYEQYF. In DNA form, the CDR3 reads TGTGCCAGCAGCCCTTTAGAAGGCACTAGCGGGAGTTACGAGCAGTACTTC.

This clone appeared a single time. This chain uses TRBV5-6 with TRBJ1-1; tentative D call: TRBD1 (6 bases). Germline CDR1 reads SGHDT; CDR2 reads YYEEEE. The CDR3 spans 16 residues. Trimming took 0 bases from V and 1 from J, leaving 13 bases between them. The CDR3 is CASSLVRTASNTEAFF. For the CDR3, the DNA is TGTGCCAGCAGCTTGGTTCGGACAGCCTCGAACACTGAAGCTTTCTTT.

The CDR3: CASSSRLAGAAGNEQFF. The CDR3 coding sequence is TGTGCCAGCAGCTCCCGACTAGCGGGCGCGGCAGGAAATGAGCAGTTCTTC. J is TRBJ2-1 and V is TRBV7-3, with TRBD2 matching 10 bases. V lost 4 bases and J lost 7; bases outside the gene matches: 13. The CDR3 loop spans 17 amino acids. CDR1 is SGHTA, CDR2 FQGTGA, per germline.

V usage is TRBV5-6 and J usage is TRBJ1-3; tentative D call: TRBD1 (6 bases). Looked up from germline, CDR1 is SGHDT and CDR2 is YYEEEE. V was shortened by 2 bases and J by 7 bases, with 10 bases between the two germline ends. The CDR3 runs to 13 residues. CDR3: CASSFGGGNTIYF. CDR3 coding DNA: TGTGCCAGCAGCTTCGGTGGGGGCAACACCATATATTTT. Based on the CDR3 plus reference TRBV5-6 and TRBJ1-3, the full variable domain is DAGVTQSPTHLIKTRGQQVTLRCSPKSGHDTVSWYQQALGQGPQFIFQYYEEEERQRGNFPDRFSGHQFPNYSSELNVNALLLGDSALYLCASSFGGGNTIYFGEGSWLTVV.